The 27 T cell receptor beta chains below were found in one sample sequenced in a study of blood T cells in healthy people across ages. Combining a sample-barcoded 5' primer with a J-beta primer mix, a second PCR ran for about 6 to 11 cycles. TCRdb redid the calling of the 5' RACE reads with MiXCR, one entry per CDR3 protein. The data contain around 820,000 distinct CDR3 sequences, about 25% of them singletons. The same data also went into a second study, on T cells of mothers and their children.

The sequenced sample consisted of blood. These receptors originate from a boy aged 10-17 years in good health.

V usage is TRBV10-3 and J usage is TRBJ1-4; D gene unclear. The CDR3 has 13 amino acids. CDR1 is ENHRY and CDR2 is SYGVKD in the germline V gene. V lost 8 bases, J lost 3 bases, and 10 bases lay in between. The CDR3 region is CAIGWGPNEKLFF. The DNA for the CDR3 is TGTGCCATCGGGTGGGGTCCTAATGAAAAACTGTTTTTT.

For the CDR3, the DNA is TGTGCCACCAGTCCGGGACAGGGGATGGCTAACTATGGCTACACCTTC. Residues: CATSPGQGMANYGYTF. The chain couples TRBV24-1 to TRBJ1-2, with 10 bases matching TRBD1. The germline V gene has CDR1 KGHDR and CDR2 SFDVKD. Trimming removed 6 bases from V and 0 bases from J; junction bases left unmatched: 6. The CDR3 has 16 amino acids.

In the case of this clonotype: The germline gene is not matched at one end of the junction; a read error may be the cause. This chain uses TRBV12-3 or TRBV12-4 with TRBJ2-3, with 9 bases lining up with TRBD2. The CDR3 is 15 residues long. As DNA, the CDR3 is TGTGCCAGCAGTTTGGGCGGGGGGGCACGAGATGCGCAGTATTTT. It translates to CASSLGGGARDAQYF.

This clonotype has ten or more counts. This rearrangement joins TRBV7-9 to TRBJ2-1, with D unclear. Per germline, CDR1 SEHNR and CDR2 FQNEAQ (reference sequence). The CDR3 has 12 residues. The V gene lost 1 base and the J gene lost 5 bases, with 3 bases spanning the gap. CDR3 DNA: TGTGCCAGCAGCTTAGATGACAATGAGCAGTTCTTC. Translating it yields CASSLDDNEQFF.

V gene TRBV5-1 combines with J gene TRBJ2-7; 12 nucleotides line up with TRBD1. Germline V gene sequence: CDR1 SGHRS, CDR2 YFSETQ. The CDR3 has 16 amino acids. V was clipped by 0 bases and J by 5 bases; unmatched bases: 6. The CDR3 DNA follows: TGCGCCAGCAGCTTGGCCTCAGGGACAGGGGGCAACGAGCAGTACTTC. It is translated as CASSLASGTGGNEQYF.

The J gene is TRBJ2-3, the V gene TRBV12-3 or TRBV12-4, with 8 positions matching TRBD2. Trimming cost V 1 base and J 0 bases; bases outside gene matches: 3. The CDR3 contains 16 residues. The CDR3 protein is CASSLVPGGSTDTQYF. In DNA form, the CDR3 reads TGTGCCAGCAGTTTAGTACCGGGGGGGAGCACAGATACGCAGTATTTT.

This clonotype came up a few times. The gene calls are TRBV20-1 and TRBJ2-5; no firm D call. The CDR3 contains 12 residues. Germline V lookup: CDR1 DFQATT, CDR2 SNEGSKA (reference sequence). V lost 3 bases and J 11 bases, leaving 16 bases between the germline ends. In nucleotides, the CDR3 is TGCAGTGCTAGTCTACCCCTTTCAGAGCAGTACTTC. Translation gives CSASLPLSEQYF.

The rearrangement uses TRBV27 and TRBJ2-3; 11 bases agree with TRBD2. Germline values: CDR1 MNHEY, CDR2 SMNVEV (reference sequence). The trim removed 7 bases at V and 8 bases at J, leaving 8 bases unmatched. There are 14 residues in the CDR3. This chain's CDR3 is CASIPGLAVGTQYF. Here the CDR3 DNA reads TGTGCCAGCATCCCGGGACTAGCGGTTGGTACGCAGTATTTT.

The V gene is TRBV24-1, the J gene TRBJ2-1; 9 positions match TRBD2. With 7 bases clipped from V and 0 bases from J, the junction kept 3 bases outside the gene matches. In germline, CDR1 is KGHDR, CDR2 SFDVKD. The CDR3 sequence is 15 residues long. CDR3: CATRLAGGSYNEQFF. The DNA of the CDR3 is TGTGCCACCAGACTAGCGGGTGGCTCCTACAATGAGCAGTTCTTC.

This clonotype was seen more than once but under ten times. The rearrangement links TRBV6-2 or TRBV6-3 to TRBJ2-7, with D perhaps TRBD2 (6 bases). Germline V gene lookup returns CDR1 MNHEY and CDR2 SVGEGT. Deletions cut 5 bases from V and 3 bases from J, with 20 bases between. This CDR3 spans 16 amino acids. The CDR3 region has the DNA TGTGCCAGCAGTACCCCCGGGGGTAGTAGGCTCTACGAGCAGTACTTC. This translates into CASSTPGGSRLYEQYF.

CDR3 nucleotides: TGTGCCAGCAGCTTATCGGGCGGGGGGGCCGTAGCAGATACGCAGTATTTT. Encoded protein: CASSLSGGGAVADTQYF. V is TRBV7-2 and J is TRBJ2-3, with 9 bases identical to TRBD2. V was clipped by 2 bases and J by 4 bases; unmatched bases: 10. CDR3 length: 17 amino acids. The germline gives CDR1 SGHTA, CDR2 FQGNSA.

This clonotype was observed a few times. The rearrangement joins TRBV28 to TRBJ1-5, with 9 bases matching TRBD1. The V gene end was trimmed by 2 bases and the J gene end by 5 bases; junction bases not matched to a gene: 13. Germline assignment: CDR1 MDHEN and CDR2 SYDVKM. CDR3 size: 18 residues. The CDR3 here is CASSLLHSMTGGHQPQHF. CDR3 sequence (DNA): TGTGCCAGCAGTTTACTCCATTCAATGACAGGGGGGCATCAGCCCCAGCATTTT.

The chain combines TRBV7-9 with TRBJ2-3; tentatively, D is TRBD2 (5 bases). The CDR3 has 16 amino acids. Germline CDR1 and CDR2: SEHNR and FQNEAQ (reference sequence). The V gene lost 7 bases and the J gene lost 2 bases, with 19 bases spanning the gap. The CDR3 nucleotides read TGTGCCAGCAACTTGGGAGAGCTTTACCACACAGATACGCAGTATTTT. Residues: CASNLGELYHTDTQYF.

This chain links TRBV6-5 with TRBJ1-5, with TRBD1 matching 8 bases. CDR3 size: 16 residues. Germline CDR1 is MNHEY and CDR2 is SVGAGI. V trimming: 4 bases; J trimming: 4 bases; junction bases outside the gene matches: 9. Written as DNA, the CDR3 is TGTGCCAGCAGTTCCCTGTCGACAGGGGAAAATCAGCCCCAGCATTTT. Translation gives CASSSLSTGENQPQHF.

The V call is TRBV24-1, the J call TRBJ1-2, with TRBD1 identical over 7 bases. Trimming removed 4 bases from V and 7 bases from J; junction bases left unmatched: 11. Germline values: CDR1 KGHDR, CDR2 SFDVKD. There are 15 residues in the CDR3. In nucleotides, the CDR3 is TGTGCCACCAGTGACTCCCCGGACAGGTTCGGTGGCTACACCTTC. This translates into CATSDSPDRFGGYTF.

The chain uses TRBV12-3 or TRBV12-4 and TRBJ2-5; the D gene could be TRBD1 or TRBD2 (6 bases each). This CDR3 is built from 17 residues. Trimming stripped 4 bases from V and 11 bases from J, with 29 bases between. CDR3 loop: CASSSGAGATSGGRQYF. The CDR3 DNA sequence: TGTGCCAGCAGTTCGGGAGCAGGGGCCACGAGCGGAGGTCGGCAGTACTTC.

The gene calls are TRBV19 and TRBJ2-1; D ambiguous. V was shortened by 3 bases and J by 0 bases, with 15 bases between the two germline ends. The CDR3 covers 17 residues. Germline-derived CDR1 and CDR2 are LNHDA and SQIVND (reference sequence). CDR3 region: CASSMERGAPSYNEQFF. DNA of the CDR3: TGTGCCAGTAGTATGGAACGCGGAGCTCCCTCCTACAATGAGCAGTTCTTC.

This clonotype has a handful of counts. V usage is TRBV27 and J usage is TRBJ2-5; 7 bases are shared with TRBD2. The CDR3 sequence is 14 residues long. Trimming removed 0 bases from V and 3 bases from J; junction bases left unmatched: 1. Germline V gene data show CDR1 as MNHEY and CDR2 as SMNVEV (reference sequence). This CDR3 is CASSLSTSKETQYF. The DNA for the CDR3 is TGTGCCAGCAGTTTATCGACTAGCAAAGAGACCCAGTACTTC.

This chain links TRBV6-5 with TRBJ1-6; unclear D gene. The CDR3 runs 17 residues. V lost 0 bases to trimming and J lost 0 bases, with 9 bases between them. Germline CDR1 is MNHEY and CDR2 is SVGAGI. The CDR3: CASSYSMGSSYNSPLHF. The CDR3 DNA follows: TGTGCCAGCAGTTACTCGATGGGGAGCTCCTATAATTCACCCCTCCACTTT.

A few counts support this clonotype. The chain couples TRBV29-1 to TRBJ2-5; D is undetermined. V gave up 0 bases and J gave up 4 bases, with 12 bases separating them. This CDR3 region has 14 residues. CDR1 is SQVTM and CDR2 is ANQGSEA in the germline V gene. This CDR3 is CSVEEDLGGETQYF. CDR3 sequence (DNA): TGCAGCGTTGAAGAAGATCTAGGTGGAGAGACCCAGTACTTC.

The CDR3 here is CASSPPNTEAFF. CDR3 sequence (DNA): TGTGCCAGCTCACCACCGAACACTGAAGCTTTCTTT. The chain uses TRBV18 and TRBJ1-1; D unclear. Germline CDR1 is KGHSH and CDR2 is LQKENI. The CDR3 is 12 residues long. V gave up 0 bases and J gave up 1 base, with 0 bases separating them. The complete variable domain, with remaining parts taken from reference TRBV18 and TRBJ1-1, reads NAGVMQNPRHLVRRRGQEARLRCSPMKGHSHVYWYRQLPEEGLKFMVYLQKENIIDESGMPKERFSAEFPKEGPSILRIQQVVRGDSAAYFCASSPPNTEAFFGQGTRLTVV.

This clonotype has more than one count but fewer than ten. The rearrangement joins TRBV27 to TRBJ2-5; D remains unclear. The CDR3 spans 14 residues. Trimming removed 2 bases from V and 5 bases from J, with 12 bases in between. Looked up from germline, CDR1 is MNHEY and CDR2 is SMNVEV (reference sequence). As DNA, the CDR3 is TGTGCCAGCAGTTTACGTGGTTTTGAGGAGACCCAGTACTTC. This gives the protein CASSLRGFEETQYF.

Only a few counts were recorded for this clonotype. The chain has TRBV29-1 and TRBJ2-7, with a weak D call TRBD2 (7 bases). The CDR3 spans 14 residues. Looked up from germline, CDR1 is SQVTM and CDR2 is ANQGSEA. V lost 3 bases, J lost 0 bases, and 12 bases lay in between. The CDR3 bases are TGCAGCGTTGATCGGGGGGACAACTCCTACGAGCAGTACTTC. Translated: CSVDRGDNSYEQYF.

This chain uses TRBV7-8 with TRBJ2-1, with D possibly TRBD2 on 7 matching bases. The CDR3 totals 19 residues. Germline V gives CDR1 SGHVS, CDR2 FQNEAQ. The V end was cut by 3 bases, the J end by 0 bases, with 21 bases between. The CDR3 coding sequence is TGTGCCAGCAGCTTTCGCGGGGGCTTGTTCGGGAGCTCCTACAATGAGCAGTTCTTC. Its translation: CASSFRGGLFGSSYNEQFF.

The table lists this clonotype with a count of one. The V gene is TRBV4-1, the J gene TRBJ2-3, with TRBD2 matching over 7 bases. Germline V lookup: CDR1 MGHRA, CDR2 YSYEKL. V was clipped by 4 bases and J by 2 bases; unmatched bases: 6. The CDR3 loop spans 15 amino acids. In DNA form, the CDR3 reads TGCGCCAGCAGCCTGAGCGGGATCGACACAGATACGCAGTATTTT. Translated: CASSLSGIDTDTQYF.

CDR3 coding DNA: TGTGCCAGCAGCCCCGACATCGAGATTAATTCACCCCTCCACTTT. Its protein product is CASSPDIEINSPLHF. The J gene is TRBJ1-6, the V gene TRBV7-9, with D unclear. Trimming shortened V by 5 bases and J by 6 bases, and 14 bases separated the two germline ends. The CDR3 contains 15 residues. Per germline, CDR1 SEHNR and CDR2 FQNEAQ (reference sequence).

V gene TRBV27 combines with J gene TRBJ2-5; the match to TRBD1 covers 9 bases. The CDR3 sequence is 14 residues long. CDR1 MNHEY and CDR2 SMNVEV come from the germline V gene (reference sequence). The trim removed 6 bases at V and 5 bases at J, leaving 7 bases unmatched. DNA of the CDR3: TGTGCCAGCAGCACCACAGGGGGCTTGGAGACCCAGTACTTC. This sequence encodes CASSTTGGLETQYF.